These T cell receptor beta chains were read from a single sample in a study of blood T cell repertoires in COVID-19. Assay used: immunoSEQ multiplex PCR; TCRdb lists only in-frame clones, some missing. The sample lists about 140,000 clones, roughly 73% occurring once. The sequenced sample was peripheral blood. These receptors came from a woman aged 50 to 65 with active or convalescent COVID-19. Each CDR3 is given with its conserved first and last residue. D genes are given only for firm matches.

J: TRBJ2-1
D: NA
V: TRBV5-1
CDR3: CASSLYDSVPPQFF
DNA: TGCGCCAGCAGCTTGTACGACTCCGTGCCGCCGCAGTTCTTC

J: TRBJ2-1
D: NA
V: TRBV5-4
CDR3: CASSQLLKGYNEQFF
DNA: TGTGCCAGCAGCCAGTTACTAAAGGGGTACAATGAGCAGTTCTTC

J: TRBJ2-1
D: NA
V: TRBV7-3
CDR3: CASSPSRAGDEQFF
DNA: TGTGCCAGCAGCCCCTCGCGGGCAGGCGATGAGCAGTTCTTC

J: TRBJ2-1
D: NA
V: TRBV5-1
CDR3: CASSLEASGKQFF
DNA: TGCGCCAGCAGCTTGGAGGCCTCAGGGAAGCAGTTCTTC

J: TRBJ2-1
D: NA
V: TRBV5-4
CDR3: CASSLGGGSEYNEQFF
DNA: TGTGCCAGCAGCTTGGGAGGGGGTAGTGAATACAATGAGCAGTTCTTC

J: TRBJ2-7
D: TRBD2
V: TRBV28
CDR3: CASRNSGKSSYEQYF
DNA: TGTGCCAGCAGGAATAGCGGGAAGAGCTCCTACGAGCAGTACTTC

J: TRBJ2-3
D: TRBD2
V: TRBV7-9
CDR3: CASMGLAAFTDTQYF
DNA: TGTGCCAGCATGGGACTAGCGGCTTTCACAGATACGCAGTATTTT

J: TRBJ2-2
D: NA
V: TRBV24-1
CDR3: CATSYSNTGELFF
DNA: TGTGCCACCAGTTACTCCAACACCGGGGAGCTGTTTTTT

J: TRBJ1-6
D: NA
V: TRBV7-6
CDR3: CASSLEMRTLNSPLHF
DNA: TGTGCCAGCAGCTTAGAGATGCGGACACTTAATTCACCCCTCCACTTT

J: TRBJ1-5
D: TRBD1
V: TRBV6-5
CDR3: CASRWDSNQPQHF
DNA: TGTGCCAGCAGATGGGACAGTAATCAGCCCCAGCATTTT

J: TRBJ2-2
D: TRBD1
V: TRBV27
CDR3: CASSLPGGTNTGELFF
DNA: TGTGCCAGCAGTCTTCCAGGGGGCACGAACACCGGGGAGCTGTTTTTT

J: TRBJ2-7
D: TRBD1
V: TRBV2
CDR3: CASAPSTGTDTYEQYF
DNA: TGTGCCAGCGCCCCTTCGACCGGGACAGATACCTACGAGCAGTACTTC

J: TRBJ2-1
D: NA
V: TRBV9
CDR3: CASSPLLSYNEQFF
DNA: TGTGCCAGCAGCCCACTCCTATCCTACAATGAGCAGTTCTTC

J: TRBJ2-3
D: NA
V: TRBV7-2
CDR3: CASSLGTWDTQYF
DNA: TGTGCCAGCAGCTTAGGGACTTGGGATACGCAGTATTTT

J: TRBJ1-5
D: NA
V: TRBV7-2
CDR3: CASSRGGVYQPQHF
DNA: TGTGCCAGCAGCCGTGGAGGGGTATATCAGCCCCAGCATTTT

J: TRBJ2-7
D: NA
V: TRBV29-1
CDR3: CSVVGSYEQYF
DNA: TGCAGCGTTGTTGGGAGCTACGAGCAGTACTTC

J: TRBJ2-7
D: NA
V: TRBV12-3/TRBV12-4
CDR3: CASSLGSSYEQYF
DNA: TGTGCCAGCAGCTTAGGGAGCTCCTACGAGCAGTACTTC